This T cell receptor (beta chain) was captured in a study of identical twins. As to this clonotype: Its antigen is not known.

In TCRdb, the 5' RACE reads were re-called with MiXCR into one record per CDR3 protein. The table includes 1,800,000 or so distinct CDR3 sequences, around 29% detected once. Germline lookup yields CDR1 MNHEY and CDR2 SMNVEV (reference sequence). After removal of 8 bases from V and 4 bases from J, the junction contained 7 bases not matched to a gene. The CDR3 loop spans 13 amino acids. Notes on the study in general: These conclusions were based on statistical analysis (cross-sectional, not following the same donors).

The sequence was obtained from a newborn girl in good health. This chain links TRBV27 with TRBJ1-1; the match to TRBD1 covers 7 bases. The sample comprised cord blood. CDR3 loop: CASGRNRGTEAFF. The CDR3 DNA follows: TGTGCCAGCGGCCGCAACAGGGGCACTGAAGCTTTCTTT.